This T cell receptor beta chain is drawn from a study of circulating CD8 cells and anti-PD-1 response in melanoma. Study observations and caveats: DNEG was most diverse; TIGIT repertoires were least diverse. Under 7% of TRB clonotypes were shared between subsets at M1.

In germline, CDR1 is MDHEN, CDR2 SYDVKM. CDR3 length: 14 residues. Trimming cost V 7 bases and J 2 bases; bases outside gene matches: 5. Live CD3+CD8+TCRalphabeta+ cells were sorted into four subsets by PD-1 and/or TIGIT. Each library started from roughly 16 ng of total RNA using the QIAseq Immune Repertoire TCR panel. Via MiXCR, TCRdb re-called the reads, giving one row per CDR3 protein. The sample has some 1,900 distinct CDR3 sequences; roughly 8.4% are singletons. By proportion, this clonotype is medium-sized. Its antigen is not known. The clonotype comes from a human donor with melanoma. Sequencing used CD8+ T cells from PBMCs, obtained at baseline or after one month of anti-PD-1 therapy (not recorded which). V and J are TRBV28 and TRBJ2-7, with 10 bases lining up with TRBD1. This CDR3 reads CASTPGQGAYEQYF. DNA for the CDR3: TGTGCCAGCACTCCCGGACAGGGGGCCTACGAGCAGTACTTC.